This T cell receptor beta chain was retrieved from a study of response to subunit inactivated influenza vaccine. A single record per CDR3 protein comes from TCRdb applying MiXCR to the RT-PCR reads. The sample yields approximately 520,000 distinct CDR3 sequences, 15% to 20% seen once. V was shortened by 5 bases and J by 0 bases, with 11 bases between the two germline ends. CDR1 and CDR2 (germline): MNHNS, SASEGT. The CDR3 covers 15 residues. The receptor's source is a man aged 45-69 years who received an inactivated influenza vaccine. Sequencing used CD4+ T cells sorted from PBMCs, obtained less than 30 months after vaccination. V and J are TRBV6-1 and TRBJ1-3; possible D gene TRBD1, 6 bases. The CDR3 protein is CASSLTGNSGNTIYF. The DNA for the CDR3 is TGTGCCAGCAGTCTGACAGGAAACTCTGGAAACACCATATATTTT.